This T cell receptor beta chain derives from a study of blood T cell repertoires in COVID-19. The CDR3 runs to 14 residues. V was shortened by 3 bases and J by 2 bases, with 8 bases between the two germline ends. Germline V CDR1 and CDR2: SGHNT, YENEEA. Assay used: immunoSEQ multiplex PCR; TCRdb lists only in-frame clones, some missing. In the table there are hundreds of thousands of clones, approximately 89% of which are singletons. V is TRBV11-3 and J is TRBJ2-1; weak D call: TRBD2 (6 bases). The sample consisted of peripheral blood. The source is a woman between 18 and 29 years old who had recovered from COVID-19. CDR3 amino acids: CASSLGGAYNEQFF. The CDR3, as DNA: TGTGCCAGCAGCTTGGGCGGGGCCTACAATGAGCAGTTCTTC.